Included here is one TCR beta chain sequence, with context. The specificity of this receptor is unknown. There are no base qualities to consult, and no much larger clone falls within one base. The treatment or condition label on this specimen signifies: allogeneic hematopoietic cell transplantation with graft depleted of TCRalphabeta T cells and CD19 B cells. The transplant recipients were children given TCRalphabeta/CD19-depleted allogeneic hematopoietic cell grafts. This sample is part of a study of T-cell reconstitution after alpha-beta-depleted transplantation in children (dated by TCRdb to the mid-2010s). As for the study more broadly: Using TCR repertoire profiling, the study followed T-cell immune reconstitution in a quantitative way in children after TCRalphabeta/CD19-depleted allogeneic hematopoietic cell transplantation. The paper as a whole reports these results and caveats: In some patients, the high TCRbeta diversity seen at day 60 was put down to recipient T cells and intrathymic progenitors that had survived conditioning. The frequencies of hyperexpanded clones fell over the following months, and after one year, T-cell counts and TCRbeta diversity were mostly attributed to newly produced T cells. The apparently early alphabetaT-cell count recovery about two months after transplant was reportedly dependent on only several hundred rapidly expanded clones derived from non-depleted graft cells.

Based on the germline V gene, the CDR1 and CDR2 sequences are KGHSH and LQKENI. V lost 2 bases and J lost 4 bases; the stretch between them is 24 bases long. Its CDR3 holds 19 amino acids, cysteine through phenylalanine. The entry retains the CDR3 DNA only, 57 bases that are in frame from base 1. Library construction relied on PCR. Sequencing used an Illumina HiSeq 2500. Molecular barcoding was employed in the preparation of TCR libraries, with unique molecular identifiers being used to normalize TCRbeta repertoire quantification. TCRdb's own reprocessing of the public reads used fastp at Q25 and MiXCR and kept productive beta chains. Identical CDR3 proteins give one entry, which carries the most common genes and DNA. This sample gives about 500,000 distinct CDR3 sequences in total; about an eighth of them show up just once. The ten largest account for 13% to 15% of the sample.

This sample comprised PBMCs, mostly from graft donor cells, obtained 180 days after TCRalphabeta/CD19-depleted stem cell transplant. This clonotype was sampled from a female patient aged 2-10 years who had a stem cell transplant for aplastic anemia, so the T cells may come from the graft donor. The sequence is built from TRBV18 and TRBJ2-1, with TRBD1 perhaps the D gene, on 5 matching bases. The nucleotides read TGTGCCAGCTCACCAAGTTGGCCCACCACAGGTTTTTATTACAATGAGCAGTTCTTC. Its amino acids are CASSPSWPTTGFYYNEQFF. With all but the CDR3 taken from the reference TRBV18 and TRBJ2-1 genes, the full variable domain is: NAGVMQNPRHLVRRRGQEARLRCSPMKGHSHVYWYRQLPEEGLKFMVYLQKENIIDESGMPKERFSAEFPKEGPSILRIQQVVRGDSAAYFCASSPSWPTTGFYYNEQFFGPGTRLTVL.